Described below is a single TCR beta chain sequence and its context. Its antigen is as yet unknown. Other DNA sequences in this specimen translate into the identical CDR3. The germline V and J ends were trimmed by 5 bases and 2 bases, with 9 bases remaining between them. The CDR3 spans 13 residues. Germline values: CDR1 MNHEY, CDR2 SVGAGI. In replicate PCRs of sorted subsets, around 0.2 ug DNA, tens of thousands of T cell genomes, was used. The data were produced by immunoSEQ multiplex PCR, yet TCRdb's version contains in-frame clones alone and is incomplete. The sample shows 2 million to 2.5 million clones, 95% of them seen only once. The sample originates from a study of shared clonotypes between healthy human individuals. Study in general: Three men and a couple of women, aged 18 to 49, were donors. Study conclusions and caveats: Naive subsets, compared against memory subsets, generally had larger estimated richness values.

Partitioning of CD4+ cells yielded a CD45RA+ naive subset and a CD45RA-negative memory subset. The TCR sequence derives from a man in his late teens or twenties in good health. Source material: naive CD4+ T cells sorted from blood. Indicated subset: CD45RA+ positively selected. The chain uses TRBV6-5 and TRBJ1-2, with D unclear. CDR3 region: CASSPTLNYGYTF. The CDR3 DNA sequence: TGTGCCAGCAGTCCTACATTAAACTATGGCTACACCTTC.